A single sample gave rise to the 12 T cell receptor beta chains below, sequenced in a study of blood T cell repertoires in COVID-19. Here immunoSEQ multiplex PCR was the method, and the copy in TCRdb shows in-frame clones only, minus some. Among 200,000 or so clones listed, roughly nine tenths were seen once. Material for sequencing was PBMCs or T cells enriched from blood (not recorded which). The receptors shown here come from a woman aged 25-40 years who had recovered from COVID-19.

This clone was seen only once. This chain uses TRBV25-1 with TRBJ2-7; maybe TRBD2 (6 bases). Trimming took 5 bases from V and 2 from J, leaving 16 bases between them. Per the germline V gene, CDR1 is MGHDK and CDR2 is SYGVNS. The CDR3 sequence is 15 residues long. The CDR3 DNA reads TGTGCCAGCAGTAGAATCGGGACGGGGGCCTACGAGCAGTACTTC. It translates to CASSRIGTGAYEQYF.

This sequence joins TRBV5-1 and TRBJ1-4; 8 nucleotides match TRBD1. Looked up from germline, CDR1 is SGHRS and CDR2 is YFSETQ. V lost 4 bases, J lost 7 bases, and 12 bases stayed unmatched. CDR3 size: 16 residues. The CDR3: CASSAGQGALFEKLFF. CDR3 nucleotide sequence: TGCGCCAGCAGCGCCGGCCAGGGGGCGCTTTTTGAAAAACTGTTTTTT.

This sequence joins TRBV3-1 (or the pseudogene TRBV3-2) and TRBJ1-1; D not certain. Trimming stripped 5 bases from V and 1 base from J, with 11 bases between. CDR1 and CDR2 (germline): LGHDT, YNNKEL (reference sequence). The CDR3 spans 14 residues. CDR3 protein: CASSESDPNTEAFF. The CDR3 nucleotides are TGTGCCAGCAGCGAAAGCGACCCGAACACTGAAGCTTTCTTT.

The chain links TRBV13 to TRBJ2-3, with 10 positions matching TRBD1. CDR3 length: 17 amino acids. Germline CDR1 reads PRHDT; CDR2 reads FYEKMQ (reference sequence). Trimming took 2 bases from V and 3 from J; bases not matched to a gene: 8. The CDR3 DNA sequence: TGTGCCAGCAGCTTAATTACCGGGACAGGGGTTACAGATACGCAGTATTTT. The encoded protein is CASSLITGTGVTDTQYF.

In its sample, this clone was seen once. The rearrangement joins TRBV6-5 to TRBJ2-2; 7 positions match TRBD2. V was pared by 6 bases and J by 5 bases, with 6 bases of the junction left unmatched. CDR3 length equals 14 residues. The germline gives CDR1 MNHEY, CDR2 SVGAGI. Here the CDR3 reads CASRRGVDTGELFF. DNA of the CDR3: TGTGCCAGCAGACGGGGGGTCGATACCGGGGAGCTGTTTTTT.

The chain recombines TRBV27 with TRBJ2-5, with 14 positions matching TRBD2. The CDR3 is 19 amino acids. Germline lookup yields CDR1 MNHEY and CDR2 SMNVEV (reference sequence). V trimming: 0 bases; J trimming: 1 base; junction bases outside the gene matches: 7. The CDR3 sequence: CASSLSGLAGERLQETQYF. CDR3 DNA sequence: TGTGCCAGCAGTTTATCGGGACTAGCGGGGGAGAGGCTCCAAGAGACCCAGTACTTC.

The chain couples TRBV7-2 to TRBJ2-1; weak D call: TRBD1 (5 bases). The CDR3 is 15 residues long. Deletions cut 4 bases from V and 7 bases from J, with 17 bases between. Germline V gene lookup returns CDR1 SGHTA and CDR2 FQGNSA. CDR3 DNA: TGTGCCAGCAGCTCCCAATGGGGCCGGCGGAATGAGCAGTTCTTC. As protein: CASSSQWGRRNEQFF.

The chain carries TRBV6-5 and TRBJ2-3; weak D call: TRBD2 (6 bases). CDR1 is MNHEY, CDR2 SVGAGI, per germline. The CDR3 totals 14 residues. The V gene lost 6 bases and the J gene lost 3 bases, with 13 bases spanning the gap. For the CDR3, the DNA is TGTGCCAGCAGAGGGACTTTACCTACAGATACGCAGTATTTT. It translates to CASRGTLPTDTQYF.

This clone has only a few counts. The chain employs TRBV3-1 (or the pseudogene TRBV3-2) and TRBJ1-1, with a possible D match to TRBD1 (6 bases). Germline values: CDR1 LGHDT, CDR2 YNNKEL (reference sequence). The V and J ends lost 4 bases and 6 bases respectively, with 9 bases between them. CDR3 size: 12 residues. CDR3 in amino acids: CASSLQGSEAFF. DNA of the CDR3: TGTGCCAGCAGCCTCCAGGGGTCTGAAGCTTTCTTT.

The rearrangement uses TRBV4-3 and TRBJ2-1, with D possibly being TRBD2 (5 bases). Trimming removed 0 bases from V and 7 bases from J, with 10 bases in between. The germline CDR1 and CDR2 sequences are LGHNA and YSLEER. This CDR3 spans 14 amino acids. The CDR3 DNA follows: TGCGCCAGCAGCCAAGATCAAAGAGGGAATGAGCAGTTCTTC. Its protein product is CASSQDQRGNEQFF.

V is TRBV5-1 and J is TRBJ1-5, with TRBD1 identical over 8 bases. V was clipped by 3 bases and J by 0 bases; unmatched bases: 14. The germline gives CDR1 SGHRS, CDR2 YFSETQ. The CDR3 contains 19 residues. CDR3 residues: CASSSHRGAEVDSNQPQHF. The CDR3 DNA follows: TGCGCCAGCAGCTCGCACAGGGGGGCCGAGGTGGATAGCAATCAGCCCCAGCATTTT.

This rearrangement joins TRBV12-2 to TRBJ1-1; the table's D call, TRBD1, was not checked against the DNA. TRBV12-2 is assigned pseudogene status. The CDR3 length is 16 residues. CDR3 sequence reads: CASRLFGTGKGTEAFF. The CDR3 coding sequence is TGTGCAAGTCGCTTATTCGGGACAGGGAAGGGAACTGAAGCTTTCTTT.